This entry concerns a single TCR beta chain. The naive CD8 subset, CD45RO-negative cells positively selected for CCR7, excluded terminally differentiated effector memory CD45RA+ cells. This sample stems from a study of shared clonotypes between healthy human individuals. Measured with immunoSEQ multiplex PCR; TCRdb has only the in-frame clones, and not every one. The table lists approximately 590,000 clones, just under 97% of them singletons, with 0.11% in the top ten. The CDR3 is 12 residues long. V was cut by 8 bases and J by 6 bases, with 16 bases left in between. CDR1 is GTSNPN, CDR2 SVGIG, per germline (reference sequence).

This sequence was found in a woman aged 25 to 39 in good health. The J gene is TRBJ1-1, the V gene TRBV30; D is unresolved. Material: naive CD8+ T cells sorted from blood. The CDR3 DNA reads TGTGCCACTATAGGAGGGCGCGCTGAAGCTTTCTTT. This encodes CATIGGRAEAFF.